Described below is a single TCR beta chain sequence and its context. Its antigen remains unidentified. RNA totalling roughly 0.45 to 1 ug underwent reverse transcription with random hexamers. Via MiXCR, TCRdb re-called the immunoSEQ multiplex PCR reads, giving one row per CDR3 protein. This sample has some 130,000 distinct CDR3 sequences; approximately 95% occur once, and the top ten carry 0.18%. This specimen belongs to a study of CD8 T cells in Susac syndrome. Study in general: Treatment at blood withdrawal was none, corticosteroids, or intravenous immunoglobulin alone in Susac syndrome patients. Whole-study results and caveats: Total CD8+ repertoires held approximately 17 Susac-specific public clones, while CD8+ TEMRA repertoires held five or six.

TEMRA cells were FACS-enriched, unlike CD8+ and CD4+ T cells, which were negatively isolated. This clonotype originated in a human donor with Susac syndrome. The specimen was CD8+ T cells from PBMCs.

CDR3 DNA sequence: TGTGCCAGCAGTCCCGACCGGACTAGCGGGAGCGGCGAGCAGTACTTC. It encodes CASSPDRTSGSGEQYF. This chain links TRBV2 with TRBJ2-7; 13 bases map to TRBD2. Germline lookup yields CDR1 SNHLY and CDR2 FYNNEI. The CDR3 length is 16 residues. The V and J ends lost 5 bases and 6 bases, in that order; junction bases with no gene match: 10.